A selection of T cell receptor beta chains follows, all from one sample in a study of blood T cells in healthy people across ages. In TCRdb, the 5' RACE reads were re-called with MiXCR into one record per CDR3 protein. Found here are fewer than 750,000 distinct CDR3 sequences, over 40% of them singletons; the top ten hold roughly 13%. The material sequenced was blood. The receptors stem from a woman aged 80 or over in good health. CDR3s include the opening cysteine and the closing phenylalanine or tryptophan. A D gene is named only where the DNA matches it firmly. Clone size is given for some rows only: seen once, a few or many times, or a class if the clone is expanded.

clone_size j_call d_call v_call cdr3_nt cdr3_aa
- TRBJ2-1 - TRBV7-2 TGTGCCAGCAGCTCCGGTCTAGCGTCTTCCTGCAATGAGCAGTTCTTC CASSSGLASSCNEQFF
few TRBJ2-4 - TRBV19 TGTGCCAGTAGTATAGAAGGTAGCTGGGGCACTCAGTACTTC CASSIEGSWGTQYF
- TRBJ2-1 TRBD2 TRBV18 TGTGCCAGCTCACCACCATTAGCGGGGTACAATGAGCAGTTCTTC CASSPPLAGYNEQFF
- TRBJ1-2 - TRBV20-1 TGCAGTGCCGAGTTGGGGGCCGGCTACACCTTC CSAELGAGYTF
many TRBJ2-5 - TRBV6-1 TGTGCCAGCAGTATGACAGCACTGCTTTGGTCAGAGTACTTC CASSMTALLWSEYF
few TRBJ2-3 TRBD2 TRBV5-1 TGCGCCAGCAGCACCCGGGGGGGCCCGACAGATACGCAGTATTTT CASSTRGGPTDTQYF
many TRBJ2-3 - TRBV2 TGTGCCACAAAAGTTGACGGATCTAGCACAGATACGCAGTATTTT CATKVDGSSTDTQYF
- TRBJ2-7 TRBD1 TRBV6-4 TGTGCCAGCAGTGACAAGCCTGGACAGGGGCCCTACGAGCAGTACTTC CASSDKPGQGPYEQYF
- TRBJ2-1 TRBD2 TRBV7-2 TGTGCCAGCAGCTTACTAGCGGAGGCCTACAATGAGCAGTTCTTC CASSLLAEAYNEQFF
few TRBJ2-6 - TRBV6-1 TGTGCCAGCTGGGACTTGAGCTCTGGGGCCAACGTCCTGACTTTC CASWDLSSGANVLTF
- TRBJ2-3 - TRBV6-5 TGTGCCAGCAGTTACATGGCTAGCCGCACAGATACGCAGTATTTT CASSYMASRTDTQYF
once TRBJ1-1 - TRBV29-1 TGCAGCGTAAGGATTACTGAAGCTTTCTTT CSVRITEAFF
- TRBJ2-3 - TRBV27 TGTGCCAGCAGTTTTAAAGGCACAGATGCGCAGTATTTT CASSFKGTDAQYF
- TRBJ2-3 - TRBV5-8 TGTGCCAGCAGCTTGGATGTCAATACGCAGTATTTT CASSLDVNTQYF